A single sample is the source of the 28 T cell receptor beta chains below, sequenced in a study of T cells in Graves' hyperthyroidism and ophthalmopathy. Template material for amplifying TCR beta CDR3 regions consisted of RNA transcripts. The HTBI set primed first-round TCR CDR3 RT-PCR. A single record per CDR3 protein comes from TCRdb applying MiXCR to the multiplex PCR reads. The table includes about 740,000 distinct CDR3 sequences, 14% detected once. Sequencing was done on a sample of blood. Source of these receptors: a woman aged 18-29 years with Graves' hyperthyroidism.

The rearrangement links TRBV27 to TRBJ2-7; D is ambiguous. Germline CDR1 reads MNHEY; CDR2 reads SMNVEV (reference sequence). The V gene lost 0 bases and the J gene lost 6 bases, with 9 bases spanning the gap. The CDR3 length is 13 residues. This CDR3 reads CASSLSVVTEQYF. The CDR3 DNA reads TGTGCCAGCAGTTTATCAGTCGTGACCGAGCAGTACTTC.

This clonotype was observed many times. The rearrangement joins TRBV4-3 to TRBJ2-7; D may be TRBD1 (6 bases). Germline-derived CDR1 and CDR2 are LGHNA and YSLEER. CDR3 length equals 15 residues. Trimming removed 3 bases from V and 1 base from J, with 13 bases in between. For the CDR3, the DNA is TGCGCCAGCAGCCAGTTCCGGGACATATCCTACGAGCAGTACTTC. Translation gives CASSQFRDISYEQYF.

This clonotype was seen repeatedly, ten times or more. The rearrangement links TRBV6-1 to TRBJ2-7, with 7 bases lining up with TRBD1. Losses at the gene ends were 5 bases for V and 4 bases for J; bases not matched to a gene: 14. Germline loops: CDR1 MNHNS, CDR2 SASEGT. The CDR3 is 16 amino acids. CDR3 amino acids: CASSWQSGGVDYEQYF. The CDR3, as DNA: TGTGCCAGCAGTTGGCAATCAGGGGGAGTCGATTACGAGCAGTACTTC.

This clonotype was observed a handful of times. The V call is TRBV7-3, the J call TRBJ2-3; 10 bases match TRBD2. V was clipped by 4 bases and J by 4 bases; unmatched bases: 5. The CDR3 runs 15 residues. Germline values: CDR1 SGHTA, CDR2 FQGTGA. DNA for the CDR3: TGTGCCAGCAGCTCGACTAGCGGGCTCGCAGATACGCAGTATTTT. It encodes CASSSTSGLADTQYF.

This clonotype showed up just a few times. V gene TRBV3-1 combines with J gene TRBJ2-3; 11 nucleotides agree with TRBD2. Trimming removed 4 bases from V and 3 bases from J; junction bases left unmatched: 6. The V gene's germline CDR1 is LGHDT and CDR2 YNNKEL (reference sequence). The CDR3 has 16 amino acids. This CDR3 is CASSPIAGGRTDTQYF. The CDR3 DNA sequence: TGTGCCAGCAGCCCGATAGCGGGAGGGCGGACAGATACGCAGTATTTT.

This clonotype has ten or more counts. The rearrangement links TRBV12-3 or TRBV12-4 to TRBJ2-5, with D possibly being TRBD2 (7 bases). The CDR3 is 15 amino acids. V lost 5 bases, J lost 7 bases, and 20 bases lay in between. This CDR3 reads CASSRPRGAVLTQYF. The CDR3 DNA reads TGTGCCAGCAGTCGACCCCGGGGGGCCGTTTTGACCCAGTACTTC.

This clonotype was seen a few times. This chain links TRBV7-6 with TRBJ1-1; D remains ambiguous. Trimming took off 6 bases at V and 0 bases at J, with 17 bases between the two ends. The CDR3 consists of 16 residues. In germline, CDR1 is SGHVS, CDR2 FNYEAQ. CDR3 protein: CASSPETGAMNTEAFF. In nucleotides, the CDR3 is TGTGCCAGCAGTCCCGAGACTGGAGCGATGAACACTGAAGCTTTCTTT.

This clonotype was seen many times. V is TRBV20-1 and J is TRBJ2-1, with TRBD2 matching 9 bases. The CDR3 has 17 amino acids. J lost 4 bases, V lost 2 bases, and 12 bases had no gene match. CDR1 is DFQATT, CDR2 SNEGSKA, per germline (reference sequence). CDR3 nucleotide sequence: TGCAGTGCTAGATGGTTAGCGCGGGAGGGAAATTACAATGAGCAGTTCTTC. Amino acid sequence: CSARWLAREGNYNEQFF.

This clonotype was detected ten times or more. J is TRBJ2-3 and V is TRBV7-2, with TRBD2 identical over 7 bases. CDR3 length: 16 residues. CDR1 is SGHTA and CDR2 is FQGNSA in the germline V gene. J was trimmed by 8 bases and V by 1 base; bases with no gene match: 12. The chain's CDR3 is CASSLEGGGVIVTQYF. The CDR3 DNA follows: TGTGCCAGCAGCTTAGAGGGCGGGGGTGTCATTGTTACGCAGTATTTT.

This clonotype has ten or more counts. The chain is built from TRBV20-1 and TRBJ1-2; D call uncertain. Germline CDR1 DFQATT, CDR2 SNEGSKA (reference sequence). The length of the CDR3 is 12 residues. Trimming shortened V by 6 bases and J by 4 bases, and 12 bases separated the two germline ends. In nucleotides, the CDR3 is TGCAGTGCCCGGTTACCATTCTATGGCTACACCTTC. This sequence encodes CSARLPFYGYTF.

This clonotype was recorded a few times. J is TRBJ2-1 and V is TRBV7-2, with 7 bases lining up with TRBD2. Germline CDR1 and CDR2: SGHTA and FQGNSA. CDR3 size: 14 residues. The ends lost 7 bases at V and 6 bases at J; junction bases unmatched: 9. CDR3 loop: CASTRRGLGNEQFF. CDR3 bases: TGTGCCAGCACCAGGCGGGGGTTGGGCAATGAGCAGTTCTTC.

Only a few counts were recorded for this clonotype. This chain joins TRBV4-3 and TRBJ2-2; 14 bases agree with TRBD2. Germline CDR1 reads LGHNA; CDR2 reads YSLEER. This CDR3 contains 19 residues. Unmatched junction bases numbered 11, after V lost 4 bases and J lost 4 bases. CDR3 DNA sequence: TGCGCCAGCAGCCGGTTTGCGGGACTAGCGGGAGTCAGCACCGGGGAGCTGTTTTTT. It is translated as CASSRFAGLAGVSTGELFF.

This sequence joins TRBV9 and TRBJ1-3; perhaps TRBD1 as D (5 bases). This CDR3 is built from 15 residues. CDR1 is SGDLS and CDR2 is YYNGEE in the germline V gene. The germline V and J ends were trimmed by 5 bases and 0 bases, with 12 bases remaining between them. Here the CDR3 reads CASSGGGPSGNTIYF. CDR3 nucleotide sequence: TGTGCCAGCAGTGGTGGGGGTCCCTCTGGAAACACCATATATTTT.

This clonotype was counted only a few times. The genes are TRBV7-8 and TRBJ2-2, with 9 bases identical to TRBD2. V shed 10 bases, J shed 4 bases, and the junction held 10 bases outside the gene matches. Germline lookup yields CDR1 SGHVS and CDR2 FQNEAQ. This CDR3 is built from 15 residues. The DNA of the CDR3 is TGTGCCATCCATGCGGGAGGGCGAGGCACCGGGGAGCTGTTTTTT. Protein: CAIHAGGRGTGELFF.

This clonotype was seen a few times. The V call is TRBV9, the J call TRBJ2-1; D possibly matches TRBD1 or TRBD2 (5 bases each). Germline CDR1 reads SGDLS; CDR2 reads YYNGEE. Trimming shortened V by 0 bases and J by 6 bases, and 13 bases separated the two germline ends. The CDR3 totals 15 residues. In nucleotides, the CDR3 is TGTGCCAGCAGCGTAGCTTCAGAGGGGTTCAATGAGCAGTTCTTC. It translates to CASSVASEGFNEQFF.

The chain is built from TRBV27 and TRBJ1-5, with 7 bases fitting TRBD1. Germline V gives CDR1 MNHEY, CDR2 SMNVEV (reference sequence). CDR3 size: 16 residues. Trimming cost V 7 bases and J 6 bases; bases outside gene matches: 15. CDR3 in DNA: TGTGCCAGCACCCCTCAGGGGGGGCGATCCGGTCAGCCCCAGCATTTT. It yields the protein CASTPQGGRSGQPQHF.

In this sample, this clonotype turned up a few times. The V gene is TRBV2, the J gene TRBJ2-6; the D gene could be TRBD1 or TRBD2 (7 bases each). The CDR3 covers 13 residues. Germline values: CDR1 SNHLY, CDR2 FYNNEI. This CDR3 is CAQGGSGANVLTF. CDR3 coding DNA: TGTGCGCAGGGGGGGTCTGGGGCCAACGTCCTGACTTTC.

This clonotype was seen at least ten times. V and J are TRBV28 and TRBJ2-1; 7 nucleotides align to TRBD2. The CDR3 is 15 amino acids. Trimming removed 6 bases from V and 5 bases from J; junction bases left unmatched: 10. Germline V lookup: CDR1 MDHEN, CDR2 SYDVKM. The CDR3 is CASSYRGSKNNEQFF. The CDR3 bases are TGTGCCAGCAGCTACCGCGGGAGTAAGAACAATGAGCAGTTCTTC.

This clonotype was seen ten or more times. J is TRBJ2-7 and V is TRBV6-1, with unresolved D. The V and J ends lost 5 bases and 4 bases respectively, with 12 bases between them. The CDR3 length is 13 residues. CDR1 is MNHNS, CDR2 SASEGT, per germline. CDR3 protein: CASSSTDSYEQYF. The CDR3 nucleotides read TGTGCCAGCAGTTCCACGGATTCATACGAGCAGTACTTC.

This clonotype was counted many times. V and J are TRBV6-2 or TRBV6-3 and TRBJ2-1, with 13 bases aligning to TRBD2. Germline CDR1 reads MNHEY; CDR2 reads SVGEGT. The CDR3 runs to 18 residues. With 6 bases clipped from V and 2 bases from J, the junction kept 10 bases outside the gene matches. In nucleotides, the CDR3 is TGTGCCAGCAGCCCCGCGCGGGGACTAGCGGGAACCTACAATGAGCAGTTCTTC. Translating it yields CASSPARGLAGTYNEQFF.

Many counts were recorded for this clonotype. This chain joins TRBV20-1 and TRBJ1-2, with a weak D call TRBD1 (5 bases). V was cut by 6 bases and J by 8 bases, with 16 bases left in between. CDR1 and CDR2 (germline): DFQATT, SNEGSKA (reference sequence). CDR3 length: 12 amino acids. The DNA of the CDR3 is TGCAGTGCAGCTCCGGCCGGGGGGGGCTACACCTTC. Encoded protein: CSAAPAGGGYTF.

The gene calls are TRBV6-1 and TRBJ2-7; maybe TRBD1 (6 bases). The germline gives CDR1 MNHNS, CDR2 SASEGT. The CDR3 runs to 16 residues. Trimming left V 4 bases short and J 0 bases short, with 16 bases between. CDR3 region: CASSGERQVPSYEQYF. The CDR3 nucleotides read TGTGCCAGCAGTGGGGAACGACAGGTTCCCTCCTACGAGCAGTACTTC.

This clonotype has ten or more counts. The chain has TRBV6-1 and TRBJ2-3; possible D gene TRBD2, 6 bases. The CDR3 has 16 residues. Trimming removed 5 bases at V and 2 bases at J, with 17 bases between. Germline CDR1 MNHNS, CDR2 SASEGT. The chain's CDR3 is CASSTPRDFHTDTQYF. The DNA for the CDR3 is TGTGCCAGCAGTACTCCCCGGGACTTTCACACAGATACGCAGTATTTT.

This clonotype was seen ten or more times. This chain links TRBV6-6 with TRBJ2-5; 10 positions match TRBD2. The germline CDR1 and CDR2 sequences are MNHNY and SVGAGI (reference sequence). The CDR3 totals 17 residues. V lost 1 base, J lost 2 bases, and 7 bases stayed unmatched. For the CDR3, the DNA is TGTGCCAGCAGTTACTGGGTAGCGGGAGGAATTCAAGAGACCCAGTACTTC. Encoded protein: CASSYWVAGGIQETQYF.

This clonotype was detected many times. The chain joins TRBV7-9 to TRBJ2-3; 10 bases fit TRBD1. CDR3 length: 14 amino acids. Trimming at V came to 5 bases and at J to 3 bases, leaving 2 bases not matched to a gene. In germline, CDR1 is SEHNR, CDR2 FQNEAQ (reference sequence). The CDR3 coding sequence is TGTGCCAGCAGCAGGGACAGGGGTACAGATACGCAGTATTTT. Protein product: CASSRDRGTDTQYF.

The table lists this clonotype with many counts. The rearrangement uses TRBV7-9 and TRBJ1-5; no definite D call. The germline V gene has CDR1 SEHNR and CDR2 FQNEAQ (reference sequence). V was cut by 5 bases and J by 0 bases, with 11 bases left in between. The CDR3 length is 15 residues. The CDR3 reads CASSKDGYSNQPQHF. In DNA, the CDR3 is TGTGCCAGCAGCAAAGACGGATATAGCAATCAGCCCCAGCATTTT.

The V call is TRBV18, the J call TRBJ2-6; TRBD1 matches at 8 bases. The CDR3 has 19 residues. V lost 4 bases to trimming and J lost 0 bases; unmatched junction nucleotides: 11. Germline V gene lookup returns CDR1 KGHSH and CDR2 LQKENI. The CDR3 sequence is CASSLLVATGVSGANVLTF. The CDR3 bases are TGTGCCAGCTCACTACTGGTTGCGACAGGGGTCTCTGGGGCCAACGTCCTGACTTTC.

The rearrangement uses TRBV18 and TRBJ2-4; D call uncertain. Germline CDR1 and CDR2: KGHSH and LQKENI. V lost 0 bases to trimming and J lost 0 bases, with 3 bases between them. The CDR3 length is 14 residues. This CDR3 reads CASSPPLAKNIQYF. As DNA, the CDR3 is TGTGCCAGCTCACCACCCCTAGCCAAAAACATTCAGTACTTC.